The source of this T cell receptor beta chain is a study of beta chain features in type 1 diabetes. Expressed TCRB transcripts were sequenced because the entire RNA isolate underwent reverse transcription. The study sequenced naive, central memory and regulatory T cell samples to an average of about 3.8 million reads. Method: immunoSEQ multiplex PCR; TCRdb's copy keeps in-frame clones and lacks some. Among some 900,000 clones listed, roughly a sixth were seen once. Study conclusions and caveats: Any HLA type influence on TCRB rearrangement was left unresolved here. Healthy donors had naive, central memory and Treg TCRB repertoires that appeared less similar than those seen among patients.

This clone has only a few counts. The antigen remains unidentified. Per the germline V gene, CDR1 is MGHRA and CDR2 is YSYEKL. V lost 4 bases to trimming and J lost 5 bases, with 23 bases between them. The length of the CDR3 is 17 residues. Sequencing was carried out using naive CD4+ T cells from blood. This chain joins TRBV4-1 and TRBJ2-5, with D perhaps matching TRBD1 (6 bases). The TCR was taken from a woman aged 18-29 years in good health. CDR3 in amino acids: CASSRGRDRLFMETQYF. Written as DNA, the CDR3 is TGCGCCAGCAGCCGTGGTCGTGACAGGTTATTTATGGAGACCCAGTACTTC.